This T cell receptor beta chain was sequenced for a study of tissue T cells after allogeneic stem cell transplantation. Study summary: This research-autopsy study prospectively enrolled adult allogeneic hematopoietic cell transplant recipients with steroid-refractory graft-versus-host disease.

TCRbeta CDR3 was sequenced at survey depth with template counts. Generated by immunoSEQ multiplex PCR, the TCRdb table keeps only in-frame clones and is missing some. The sample shows more than 20,000 clones, about 90% of them seen only once. On this clone: The antigen remains undetermined.

Study outcomes and limitations: Which tissue TCRs were alloreactive or antigen-specific was not determined. Some clones might be persisting host cells.

This CDR3 contains 16 residues. Trimming cost V 0 bases and J 5 bases, with 16 bases left between them. In germline, CDR1 is MGHRA, CDR2 YSYEKL. This receptor was identified in a male donor at least 60 years old who later had graft-versus-host disease after an allogeneic stem cell transplant. The chain links TRBV4-1 to TRBJ1-2, with D possibly being TRBD1 (6 bases). Sample: blood, taken before transplantation. CDR3 bases: TGCGCCAGCAGCCAAGATTGGGAGGGGGTGGGTTATGGCTACACCTTC. This translates into CASSQDWEGVGYGYTF.